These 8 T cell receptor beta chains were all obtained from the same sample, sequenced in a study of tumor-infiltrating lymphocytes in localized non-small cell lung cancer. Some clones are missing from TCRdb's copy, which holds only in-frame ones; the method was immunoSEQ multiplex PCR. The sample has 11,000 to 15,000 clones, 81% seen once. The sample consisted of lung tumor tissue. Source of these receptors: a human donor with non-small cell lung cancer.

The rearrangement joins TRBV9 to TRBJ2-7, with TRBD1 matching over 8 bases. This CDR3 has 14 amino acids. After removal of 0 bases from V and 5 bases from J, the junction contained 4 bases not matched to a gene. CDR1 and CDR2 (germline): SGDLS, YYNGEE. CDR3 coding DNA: TGTGCCAGCAGCGTAGATCAGGGGGCCCACGAGCAGTACTTC. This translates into CASSVDQGAHEQYF.

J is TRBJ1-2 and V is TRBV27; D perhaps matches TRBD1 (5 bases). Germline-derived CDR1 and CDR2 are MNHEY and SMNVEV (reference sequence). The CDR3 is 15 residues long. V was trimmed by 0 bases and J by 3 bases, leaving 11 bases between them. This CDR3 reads CASSLSVQGHYGYTF. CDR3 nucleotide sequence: TGTGCCAGCAGTTTATCGGTCCAGGGCCACTATGGCTACACCTTC.

This CDR3 is CASSYELGSYNEQFF. DNA for the CDR3: TGTGCCAGCAGTTACGAGTTGGGCTCCTACAATGAGCAGTTCTTC. V usage is TRBV6-5 and J usage is TRBJ2-1; D not resolved. CDR1 and CDR2 from the germline V gene are MNHEY and SVGAGI. V dropped 2 bases and J dropped 0 bases, with 8 bases sitting between them. This CDR3 is built from 15 residues.

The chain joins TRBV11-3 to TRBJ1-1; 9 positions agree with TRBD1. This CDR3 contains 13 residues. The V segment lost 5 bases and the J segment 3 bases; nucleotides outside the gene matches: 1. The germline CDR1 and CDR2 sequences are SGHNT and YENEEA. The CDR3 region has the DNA TGTGCCAGCAGCCGGGACAGGGACACTGAAGCTTTCTTT. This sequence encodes CASSRDRDTEAFF.

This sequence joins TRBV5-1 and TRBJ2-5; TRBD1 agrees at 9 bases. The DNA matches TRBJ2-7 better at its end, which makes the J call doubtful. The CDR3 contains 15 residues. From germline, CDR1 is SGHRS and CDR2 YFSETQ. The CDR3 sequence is CASSLPQTGGHEQYF. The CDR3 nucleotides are TGCGCCAGCAGCCTCCCTCAGACAGGGGGTCACGAGCAGTACTTC.

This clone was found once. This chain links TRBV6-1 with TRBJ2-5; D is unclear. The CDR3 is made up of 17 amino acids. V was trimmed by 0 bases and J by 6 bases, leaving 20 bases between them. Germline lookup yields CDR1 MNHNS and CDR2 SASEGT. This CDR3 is CASSEALRAGSLKTQYF. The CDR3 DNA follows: TGTGCCAGCAGTGAAGCGCTTCGGGCAGGATCTCTAAAGACCCAGTACTTC.

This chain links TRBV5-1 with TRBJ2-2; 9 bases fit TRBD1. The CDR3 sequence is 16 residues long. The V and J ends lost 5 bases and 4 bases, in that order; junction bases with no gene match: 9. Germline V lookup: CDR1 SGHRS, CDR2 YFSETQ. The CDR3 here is CASSFGTGLGTGELFF. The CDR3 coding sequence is TGCGCCAGCAGTTTTGGGACAGGGCTTGGCACCGGGGAGCTGTTTTTT.

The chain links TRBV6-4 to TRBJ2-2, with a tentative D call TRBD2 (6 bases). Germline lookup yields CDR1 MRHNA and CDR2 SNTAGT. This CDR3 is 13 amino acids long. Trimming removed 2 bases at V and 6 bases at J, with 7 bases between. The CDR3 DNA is TGTGCCAGCAGTGACGGAGGGCCCGGGGAGCTGTTTTTT. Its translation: CASSDGGPGELFF.